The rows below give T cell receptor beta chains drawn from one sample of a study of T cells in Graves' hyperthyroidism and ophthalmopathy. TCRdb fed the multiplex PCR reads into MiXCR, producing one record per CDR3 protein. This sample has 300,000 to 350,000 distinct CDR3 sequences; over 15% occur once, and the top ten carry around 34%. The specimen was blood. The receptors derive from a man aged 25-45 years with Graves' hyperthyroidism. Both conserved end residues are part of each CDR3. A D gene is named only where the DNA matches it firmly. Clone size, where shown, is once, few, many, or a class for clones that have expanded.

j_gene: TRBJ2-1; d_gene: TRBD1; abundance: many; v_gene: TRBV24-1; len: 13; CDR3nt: TGTGCCACCGGACAGGACTCCTACAATGAGCAGTTCTTC; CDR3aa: CATGQDSYNEQFF
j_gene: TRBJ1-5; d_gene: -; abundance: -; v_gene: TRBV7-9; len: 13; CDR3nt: TGTGCCAGCAGCTCTTTGACAGAACAGCCCCAGCATTTT; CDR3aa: CASSSLTEQPQHF
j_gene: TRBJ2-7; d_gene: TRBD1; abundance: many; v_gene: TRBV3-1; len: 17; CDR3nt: TGTGCCAGCAGCCATCGGACAGGGGGCGTAGTATCCTACGAGCAGTACTTC; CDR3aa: CASSHRTGGVVSYEQYF
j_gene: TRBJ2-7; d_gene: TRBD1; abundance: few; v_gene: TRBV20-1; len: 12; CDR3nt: TGCAGTGGGGCAGGGGGCTCCTACGAGCAGTACTTC; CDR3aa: CSGAGGSYEQYF
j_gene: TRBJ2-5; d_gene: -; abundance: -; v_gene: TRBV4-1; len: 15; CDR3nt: TGCGCCAGCAGCCAGTTGGGCCTCCCCAAGGAGACCCAGTACTTC; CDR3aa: CASSQLGLPKETQYF
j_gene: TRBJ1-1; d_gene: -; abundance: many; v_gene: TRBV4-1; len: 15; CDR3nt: TGCGCCAGCAGCCAAGAGCAGGGAAAGGGTACTGAAGCTTTCTTT; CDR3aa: CASSQEQGKGTEAFF
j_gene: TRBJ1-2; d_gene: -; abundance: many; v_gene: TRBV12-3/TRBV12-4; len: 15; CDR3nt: TGTGCCAGCAGTTCCACCCCTACAGGGTATGGTGGCTACACCTTC; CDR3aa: CASSSTPTGYGGYTF
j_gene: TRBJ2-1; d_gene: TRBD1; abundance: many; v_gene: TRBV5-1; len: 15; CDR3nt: TGCGCCAGCAGCAGTACAGGGGAAACCTACAATGAGCAGTTCTTC; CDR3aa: CASSSTGETYNEQFF
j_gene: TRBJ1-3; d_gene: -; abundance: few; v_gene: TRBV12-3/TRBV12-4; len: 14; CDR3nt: TGTGCCAGCAGGGGCCCGGGATACCGAAACACCATATATTTT; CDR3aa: CASRGPGYRNTIYF
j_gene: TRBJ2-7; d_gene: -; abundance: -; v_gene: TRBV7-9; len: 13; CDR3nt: TGTGCCAGCAGCCGCCCGGCTACCAACGAGCAGTACTTC; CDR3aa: CASSRPATNEQYF
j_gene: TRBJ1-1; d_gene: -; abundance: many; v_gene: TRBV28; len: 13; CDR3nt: TGTGCCAGCAGTGAGCACGGCTACACTGAAGCTTTCTTT; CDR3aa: CASSEHGYTEAFF
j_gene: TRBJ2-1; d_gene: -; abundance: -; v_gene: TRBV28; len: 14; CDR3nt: TGTGCCAGCAGTAGCCCTGCCCTAGGGAATGAGCAGTTCTTC; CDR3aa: CASSSPALGNEQFF
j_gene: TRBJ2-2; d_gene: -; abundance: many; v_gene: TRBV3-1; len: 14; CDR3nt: TGTGCCAGCAGCCCCGGTTTGGGTCCCGGGGAGCTGTTTTTT; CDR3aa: CASSPGLGPGELFF
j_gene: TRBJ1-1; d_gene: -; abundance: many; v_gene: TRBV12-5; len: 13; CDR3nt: TGTGCTAGTGGTTCCGAATCTGGAACGCTGGCTTTCTTT; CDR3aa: CASGSESGTLAFF
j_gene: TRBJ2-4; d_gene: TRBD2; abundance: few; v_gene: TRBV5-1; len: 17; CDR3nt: TGCGCCAGCAGCCCCACGGCGCTAGCGGGGTTTAAAAACATTCAGTACTTC; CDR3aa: CASSPTALAGFKNIQYF
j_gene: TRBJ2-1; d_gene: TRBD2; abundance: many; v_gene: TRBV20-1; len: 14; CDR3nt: TGCAGTGCAAAAGGCGGGCGGGAGGGCCATGAGCAGTTCTTC; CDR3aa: CSAKGGREGHEQFF
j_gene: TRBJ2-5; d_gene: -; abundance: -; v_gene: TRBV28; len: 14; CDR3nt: TGTGCCAGCATTACTGCAGTGGGCCGAGAGACCCAGTACTTC; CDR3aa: CASITAVGRETQYF
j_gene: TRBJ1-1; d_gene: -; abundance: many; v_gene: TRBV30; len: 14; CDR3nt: TGTGCCTGGAGAGCGTACGAGGGGAACACTGAAGCTTTCTTT; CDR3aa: CAWRAYEGNTEAFF